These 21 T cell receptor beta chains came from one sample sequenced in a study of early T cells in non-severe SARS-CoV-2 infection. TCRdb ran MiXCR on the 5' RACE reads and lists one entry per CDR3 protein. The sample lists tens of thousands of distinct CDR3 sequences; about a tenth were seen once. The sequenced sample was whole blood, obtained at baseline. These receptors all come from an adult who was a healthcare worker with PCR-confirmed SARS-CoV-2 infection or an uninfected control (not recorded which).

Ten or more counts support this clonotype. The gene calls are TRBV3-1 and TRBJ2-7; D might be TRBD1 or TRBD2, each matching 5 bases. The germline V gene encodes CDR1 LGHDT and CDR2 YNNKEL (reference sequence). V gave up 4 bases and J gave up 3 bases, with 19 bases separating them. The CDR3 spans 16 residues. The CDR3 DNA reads TGTGCCAGCAGCCCTCACAGGTGGCAGGGAGTCTACGAGCAGTACTTC. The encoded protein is CASSPHRWQGVYEQYF.

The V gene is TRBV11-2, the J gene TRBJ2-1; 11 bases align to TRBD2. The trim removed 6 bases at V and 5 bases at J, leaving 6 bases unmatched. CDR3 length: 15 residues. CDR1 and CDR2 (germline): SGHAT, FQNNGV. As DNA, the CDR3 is TGTGCCAGCAGTTTTCTAGCGGGGGGAAACAATGAGCAGTTCTTC. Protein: CASSFLAGGNNEQFF.

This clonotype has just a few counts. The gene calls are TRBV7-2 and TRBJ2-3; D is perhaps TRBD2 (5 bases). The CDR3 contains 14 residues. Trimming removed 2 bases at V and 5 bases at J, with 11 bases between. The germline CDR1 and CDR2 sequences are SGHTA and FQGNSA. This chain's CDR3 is CASSLRGPKDTQYF. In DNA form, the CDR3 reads TGTGCCAGCAGCTTACGCGGGCCTAAAGATACGCAGTATTTT.

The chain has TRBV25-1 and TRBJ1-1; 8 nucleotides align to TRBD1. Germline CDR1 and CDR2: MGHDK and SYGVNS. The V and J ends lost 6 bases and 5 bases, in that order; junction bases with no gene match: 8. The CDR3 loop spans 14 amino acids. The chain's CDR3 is CASRRQGYWTEAFF. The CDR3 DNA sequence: TGTGCCAGCAGACGACAGGGGTATTGGACTGAAGCTTTCTTT.

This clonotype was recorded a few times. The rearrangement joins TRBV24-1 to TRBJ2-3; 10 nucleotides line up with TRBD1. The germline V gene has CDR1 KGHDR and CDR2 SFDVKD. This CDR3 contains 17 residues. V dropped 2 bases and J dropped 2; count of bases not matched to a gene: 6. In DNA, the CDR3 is TGTGCCACCAGTGATTGGGGGACAGGGGCTGACACAGATACGCAGTATTTT. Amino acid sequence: CATSDWGTGADTDTQYF.

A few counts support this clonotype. CDR3 region: CASSSAWGMGSPLHF. CDR3 in DNA: TGTGCCAGCAGTTCCGCCTGGGGTATGGGATCACCCCTCCACTTT. V gene TRBV7-9 combines with J gene TRBJ1-6, with no clear D. The CDR3 extends over 15 amino acids. The V end was cut by 6 bases, the J end by 10 bases, with 19 bases between. In germline, CDR1 is SEHNR, CDR2 FQNEAQ (reference sequence).

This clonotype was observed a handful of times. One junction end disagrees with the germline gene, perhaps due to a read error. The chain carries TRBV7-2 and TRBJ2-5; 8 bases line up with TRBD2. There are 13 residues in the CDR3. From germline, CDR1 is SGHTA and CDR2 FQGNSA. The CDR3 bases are TGTGCCAGCAGCCTCCCCCCCGCGGGGGGCGAGGCCTTC. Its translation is CASSLPPAGGEAF.

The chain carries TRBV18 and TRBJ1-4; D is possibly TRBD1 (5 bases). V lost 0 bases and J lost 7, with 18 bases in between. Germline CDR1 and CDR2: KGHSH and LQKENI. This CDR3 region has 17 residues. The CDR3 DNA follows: TGTGCCAGCTCACCACCGCGCGGGGTTCAGGGAAGTGAAAAACTGTTTTTT. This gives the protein CASSPPRGVQGSEKLFF.

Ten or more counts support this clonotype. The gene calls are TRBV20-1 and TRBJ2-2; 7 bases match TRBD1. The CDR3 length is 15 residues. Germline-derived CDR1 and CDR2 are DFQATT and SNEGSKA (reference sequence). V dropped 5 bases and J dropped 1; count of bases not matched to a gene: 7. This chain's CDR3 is CSAFRAGGNTGELFF. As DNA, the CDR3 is TGCAGTGCTTTCAGGGCAGGGGGGAACACCGGGGAGCTGTTTTTT.

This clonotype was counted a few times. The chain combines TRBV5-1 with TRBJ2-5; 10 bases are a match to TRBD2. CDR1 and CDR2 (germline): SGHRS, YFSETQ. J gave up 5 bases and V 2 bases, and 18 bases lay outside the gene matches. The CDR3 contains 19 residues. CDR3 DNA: TGCGCCAGCAGCTTCCTACCTAGCGGGGGAGAGTCGGTACACGAGACCCAGTACTTC. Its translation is CASSFLPSGGESVHETQYF.

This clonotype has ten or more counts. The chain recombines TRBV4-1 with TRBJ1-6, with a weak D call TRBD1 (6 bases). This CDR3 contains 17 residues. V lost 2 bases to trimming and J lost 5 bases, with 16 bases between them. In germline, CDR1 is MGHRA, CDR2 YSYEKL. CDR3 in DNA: TGCGCCAGCAGCCAAAGAACATGGACAGAGAATAATTCACCCCTCCACTTT. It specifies CASSQRTWTENNSPLHF.

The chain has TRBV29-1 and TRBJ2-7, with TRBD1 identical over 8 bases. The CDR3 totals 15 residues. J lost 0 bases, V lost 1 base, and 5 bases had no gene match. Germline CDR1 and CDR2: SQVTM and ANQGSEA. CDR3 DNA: TGCAGCGTTGAAGGCCGACAGGGGTCCTCCTACGAGCAGTACTTC. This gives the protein CSVEGRQGSSYEQYF.

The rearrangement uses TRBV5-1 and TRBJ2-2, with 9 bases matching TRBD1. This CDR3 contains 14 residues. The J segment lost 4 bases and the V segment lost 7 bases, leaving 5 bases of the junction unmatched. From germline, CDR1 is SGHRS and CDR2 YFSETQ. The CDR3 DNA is TGCGCCAGCTGCCTGACAGGGGGCACCGGGGAGCTGTTTTTT. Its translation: CASCLTGGTGELFF. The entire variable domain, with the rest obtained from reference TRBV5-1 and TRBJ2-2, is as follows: KAGVTQTPRYLIKTRGQQVTLSCSPISGHRSVSWYQQTPGQGLQFLFEYFSETQRNKGNFPGRFSGRQFSNSRSEMNVSTLELGDSALYLCASCLTGGTGELFFGEGSRLTVL.

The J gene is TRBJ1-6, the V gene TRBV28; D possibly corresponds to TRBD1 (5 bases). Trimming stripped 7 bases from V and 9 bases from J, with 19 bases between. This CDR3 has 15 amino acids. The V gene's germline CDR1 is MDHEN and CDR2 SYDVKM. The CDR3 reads CASTVHRGVSSPLHF. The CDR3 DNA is TGTGCCAGCACCGTTCACAGAGGGGTTAGTTCACCCCTCCACTTT.

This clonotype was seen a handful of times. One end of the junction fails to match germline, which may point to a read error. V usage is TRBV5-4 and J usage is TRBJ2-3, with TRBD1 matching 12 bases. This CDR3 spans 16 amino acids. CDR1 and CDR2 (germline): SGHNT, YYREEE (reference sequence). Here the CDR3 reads CASSWGTGGSIDTQYF. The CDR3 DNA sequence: TGTGCCAGCAGCTGGGGGACAGGGGGCAGCATAGATACGCAGTATTTT.

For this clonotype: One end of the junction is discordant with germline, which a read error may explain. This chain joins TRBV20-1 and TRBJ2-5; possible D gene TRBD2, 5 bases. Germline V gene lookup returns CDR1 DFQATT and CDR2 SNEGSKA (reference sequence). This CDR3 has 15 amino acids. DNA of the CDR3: TGTAGTGCTAGCCTGGATCTTCAGTACCAAGAGACCCAGTACTTC. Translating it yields CSASLDLQYQETQYF.

The CDR3 DNA reads as TGTGCCAGCAGCCCGAGGGCCAGGGACGAAAAACTGTTTTTT. Its protein product is CASSPRARDEKLFF. The chain couples TRBV3-1 to TRBJ1-4; D possibly corresponds to TRBD1 (5 bases). V was cut by 4 bases and J by 8 bases, with 14 bases left in between. This CDR3 comprises 14 residues. Germline V lookup: CDR1 LGHDT, CDR2 YNNKEL (reference sequence).

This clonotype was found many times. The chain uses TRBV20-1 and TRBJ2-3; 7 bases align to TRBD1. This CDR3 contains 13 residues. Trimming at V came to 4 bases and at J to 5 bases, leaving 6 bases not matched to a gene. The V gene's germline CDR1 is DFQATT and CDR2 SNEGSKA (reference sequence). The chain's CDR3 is CSATQGSGDTQYF. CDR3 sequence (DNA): TGCAGTGCTACACAGGGGTCTGGAGATACGCAGTATTTT.

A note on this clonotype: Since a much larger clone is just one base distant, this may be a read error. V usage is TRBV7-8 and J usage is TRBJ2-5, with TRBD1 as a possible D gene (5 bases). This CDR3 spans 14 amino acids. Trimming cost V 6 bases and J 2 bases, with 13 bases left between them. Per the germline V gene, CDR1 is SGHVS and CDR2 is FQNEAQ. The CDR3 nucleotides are TGTGCCAGCAGAGTAGGGGTGATGCAAGAGACCCAGTACTTC. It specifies CASRVGVMQETQYF.

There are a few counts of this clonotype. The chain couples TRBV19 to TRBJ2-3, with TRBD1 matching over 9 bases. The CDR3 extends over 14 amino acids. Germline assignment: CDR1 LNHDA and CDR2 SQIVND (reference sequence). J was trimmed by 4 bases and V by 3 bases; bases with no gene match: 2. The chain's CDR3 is CASSIRTGADTQYF. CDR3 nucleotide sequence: TGTGCCAGTAGTATTCGGACAGGGGCAGATACGCAGTATTTT.

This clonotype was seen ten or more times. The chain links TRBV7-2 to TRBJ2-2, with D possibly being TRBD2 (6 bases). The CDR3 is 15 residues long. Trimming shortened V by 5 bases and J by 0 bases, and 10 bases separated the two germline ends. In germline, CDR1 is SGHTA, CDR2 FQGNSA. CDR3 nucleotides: TGTGCCAGCAGCGGGGGGAGTACGAACACCGGGGAGCTGTTTTTT. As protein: CASSGGSTNTGELFF.